Below, 20 T cell receptor beta chains from the same sample are listed, as sequenced in a study of blood T cell repertoires in COVID-19. Profiling relied on immunoSEQ multiplex PCR, and the TCRdb table lists in-frame clones only, not all of them. Seen here are over 200,000 clones, approximately 82% observed once, and the top ten hold about 15%. Sequences were obtained from PBMCs or T cells enriched from blood (not recorded which). The receptors were sampled from a man aged 35 to 55 who had recovered from COVID-19.

The chain has TRBV30 and TRBJ1-2; tentatively, D is TRBD1 (6 bases). Germline V gene lookup returns CDR1 GTSNPN and CDR2 SVGIG (reference sequence). Trimming removed 4 bases from V and 5 bases from J, with 11 bases in between. The CDR3 is made up of 12 amino acids. This chain's CDR3 is CAWTTGKYGYTF. Here the CDR3 DNA reads TGTGCCTGGACGACAGGCAAGTATGGCTACACCTTC.

This sequence joins TRBV5-4 and TRBJ1-4; D uncertain. Germline V gives CDR1 SGHNT, CDR2 YYREEE (reference sequence). The CDR3 contains 15 residues. Trimming shortened V by 1 base and J by 1 base, and 8 bases separated the two germline ends. CDR3 residues: CASSLNAGTNEKLFF. CDR3 in DNA: TGTGCCAGCAGCTTGAATGCGGGAACTAATGAAAAACTGTTTTTT.

This sequence joins TRBV2 and TRBJ2-1, with TRBD2 as a possible D gene (5 bases). The V end lost 7 bases, the J end lost 8 bases, and 12 bases lay between the germline ends. This CDR3 is 12 amino acids long. Germline V gene sequence: CDR1 SNHLY, CDR2 FYNNEI. DNA of the CDR3: TGTGCCAGCATGCTAGCTTACGATGAGCAGTTCTTC. Translation gives CASMLAYDEQFF.

The rearrangement links TRBV6-2 or TRBV6-3 to TRBJ1-2; 8 nucleotides line up with TRBD1. Germline V gives CDR1 MNHEY, CDR2 SVGEGT. With V trimmed by 4 bases and J by 8 bases, 6 bases remained unmatched. CDR3 size: 13 residues. The chain's CDR3 is CASSSRQGNGYTF. CDR3 DNA: TGTGCCAGCAGTTCTCGACAGGGGAACGGCTACACCTTC.

This clone has a single count. This sequence joins TRBV28 and TRBJ2-3; 8 bases match TRBD2. The CDR3 spans 18 residues. Germline trimming cut 10 bases from V and 0 bases from J; bases unmatched to any gene: 18. Germline V lookup: CDR1 MDHEN, CDR2 SYDVKM. This chain's CDR3 is CATTGMSGSPTSTDTQYF. CDR3 in DNA: TGTGCCACCACAGGGATGAGCGGGAGTCCCACTAGCACAGATACGCAGTATTTT.

V gene TRBV2 combines with J gene TRBJ2-7; TRBD2 matches 12 bases. Germline loops: CDR1 SNHLY, CDR2 FYNNEI. The length of the CDR3 is 15 residues. Germline trimming cut 3 bases from V and 5 bases from J; bases unmatched to any gene: 5. CDR3 nucleotides: TGTGCCAGCAGTGAGGAAGGACTAGCGGGGAACGAGCAGTACTTC. It translates to CASSEEGLAGNEQYF.

The chain uses TRBV5-1 and TRBJ2-7; 12 bases map to TRBD2. J was trimmed by 7 bases and V by 6 bases; bases with no gene match: 11. The CDR3 runs to 15 residues. Germline CDR1 and CDR2: SGHRS and YFSETQ. The CDR3 DNA sequence: TGCGCCAGCAACTCTCTAGCGGGAGGGCCCGGAGAGCAGTACTTC. As protein: CASNSLAGGPGEQYF.

The chain combines TRBV27 with TRBJ1-1; TRBD1 agrees at 7 bases. The V and J ends lost 6 bases and 4 bases, in that order; junction bases with no gene match: 5. CDR1 and CDR2 (germline): MNHEY, SMNVEV (reference sequence). The CDR3 is 13 amino acids. CDR3 in amino acids: CASRRQGGTEAFF. CDR3 DNA sequence: TGTGCCAGCAGGAGACAGGGAGGCACTGAAGCTTTCTTT.

There are a few counts of this clone. The V gene is TRBV5-1, the J gene TRBJ2-3; D is perhaps TRBD2 (6 bases). CDR1 is SGHRS, CDR2 YFSETQ, per germline. The CDR3 runs to 15 residues. Deletions cut 3 bases from V and 1 base from J, with 12 bases between. In nucleotides, the CDR3 is TGCGCCAGCAGCTCCGGAGGCGGGGGCACAGATACGCAGTATTTT. Encoded protein: CASSSGGGGTDTQYF.

This chain links TRBV14 with TRBJ2-7; maybe TRBD1 (5 bases). The V gene's germline CDR1 is SGHDN and CDR2 FVKESK. V was clipped by 0 bases and J by 4 bases, with 13 bases between them. CDR3 length equals 15 residues. In DNA, the CDR3 is TGTGCCAGCAGCCAAGATGGGCAGGGAAGGTACGAGCAGTACTTC. Translated, it gives CASSQDGQGRYEQYF.

The V and J genes are TRBV5-8 and TRBJ1-6; D is perhaps TRBD1 (5 bases). This CDR3 has 14 residues. V was shortened by 3 bases and J by 4 bases, with 8 bases between the two germline ends. CDR1 is SGHTS and CDR2 is YDEGEE in the germline V gene. The DNA for the CDR3 is TGTGCCAGCAGCTGGGGGAGGTATAATTCACCCCTCCACTTT. It specifies CASSWGRYNSPLHF.

This clone came up once. The chain is built from TRBV28 and TRBJ2-4; D is unclear. CDR3 length: 15 residues. Trimming cost V 6 bases and J 2 bases, with 14 bases left between them. Germline V CDR1 and CDR2: MDHEN, SYDVKM. CDR3 DNA sequence: TGTGCCAGCAGCCCCTACGTCAGGTCCAAAAACATTCAGTACTTC. This sequence encodes CASSPYVRSKNIQYF.

The chain links TRBV10-3 to TRBJ2-1, with D tentatively TRBD1 (5 bases). The CDR3 sequence is 11 residues long. In germline, CDR1 is ENHRY, CDR2 SYGVKD. V dropped 9 bases and J dropped 7 bases, with 10 bases sitting between them. CDR3 protein: CAMSPGNEQFF. The CDR3 DNA sequence: TGTGCCATGTCGCCAGGGAATGAGCAGTTCTTC.

The rearrangement uses TRBV10-3 and TRBJ1-2; D remains ambiguous. This CDR3 comprises 12 residues. The germline V and J ends were trimmed by 11 bases and 2 bases, with 12 bases remaining between them. Germline-derived CDR1 and CDR2 are ENHRY and SYGVKD. CDR3 in amino acids: CAVTDYNYGYTF. CDR3 nucleotide sequence: TGTGCCGTTACAGATTACAACTATGGCTACACCTTC.

In this sample, this clone turned up a few times. This rearrangement joins TRBV6-5 to TRBJ1-2, with TRBD1 identical over 9 bases. V was pared by 5 bases and J by 7 bases, with 5 bases of the junction left unmatched. Germline assignment: CDR1 MNHEY and CDR2 SVGAGI. This CDR3 comprises 13 residues. CDR3 sequence (DNA): TGTGCCAGCAGTCAACAGGGGGCCGGTGGCTACACCTTC. It yields the protein CASSQQGAGGYTF.

The chain carries TRBV9 and TRBJ1-3; 7 bases align to TRBD1. This CDR3 region has 16 residues. Trimming cost V 0 bases and J 0 bases; bases outside gene matches: 3. Germline V lookup: CDR1 SGDLS, CDR2 YYNGEE. CDR3: CASSVAGTASGNTIYF. CDR3 coding DNA: TGTGCCAGCAGCGTAGCGGGGACAGCCTCTGGAAACACCATATATTTT.

The V gene is TRBV3-1 (or the pseudogene TRBV3-2), the J gene TRBJ2-7; 8 bases are shared with TRBD1. The germline CDR1 and CDR2 sequences are LGHDT and YNNKEL (reference sequence). V lost 3 bases, J lost 6 bases, and 4 bases stayed unmatched. The CDR3 contains 13 residues. CDR3 residues: CASSQRTGIEQYF. In DNA, the CDR3 is TGTGCCAGCAGCCAGAGGACAGGGATCGAGCAGTACTTC.

The chain joins TRBV5-1 to TRBJ1-1, with D hard to call. The CDR3 covers 15 residues. The germline gives CDR1 SGHRS, CDR2 YFSETQ. Between the trimmed V and J ends, which lost 4 bases and 1 base, there was a span of 14 bases. CDR3: CASSPGFHENTEAFF. The CDR3 nucleotides read TGCGCCAGCAGCCCGGGGTTCCACGAGAACACTGAAGCTTTCTTT.

The rearrangement joins TRBV4-2 to TRBJ1-1; D perhaps matches TRBD1 (5 bases). This CDR3 contains 13 residues. The ends were cut back, 4 bases at V and 8 bases at J, with 14 bases in the middle. Looked up from germline, CDR1 is LGHNA and CDR2 is YNFKEQ. The CDR3, as DNA: TGTGCCAGCAGCCTCGAAGTAGGGGAAGAAGCTTTCTTT. This gives the protein CASSLEVGEEAFF.

This chain links TRBV5-6 with TRBJ1-2, with D maybe TRBD1 (6 bases). Per the germline V gene, CDR1 is SGHDT and CDR2 is YYEEEE. There are 14 residues in the CDR3. The V end lost 3 bases, the J end lost 8 bases, and 17 bases lay between the germline ends. CDR3 in amino acids: CASSSLNRDGGYTF. The CDR3 DNA follows: TGTGCCAGCAGCTCGTTAAACAGGGATGGAGGCTACACCTTC.